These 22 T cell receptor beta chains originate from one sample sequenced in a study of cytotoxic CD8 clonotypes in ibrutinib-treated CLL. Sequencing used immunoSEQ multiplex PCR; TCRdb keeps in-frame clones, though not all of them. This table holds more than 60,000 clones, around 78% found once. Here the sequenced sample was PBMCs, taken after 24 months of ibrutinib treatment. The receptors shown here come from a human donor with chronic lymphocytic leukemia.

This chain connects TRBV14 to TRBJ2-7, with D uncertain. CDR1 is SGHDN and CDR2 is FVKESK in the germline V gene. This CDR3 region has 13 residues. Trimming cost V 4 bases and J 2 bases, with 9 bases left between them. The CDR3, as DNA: TGTGCCAGCAGCCCCCGGCTCACCTACGAGCAGTACTTC. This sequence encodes CASSPRLTYEQYF.

CDR3 sequence: CSVGSGRGSYEQYF. The CDR3 bases are TGCAGCGTTGGGTCAGGAAGGGGTTCGTACGAGCAGTACTTC. This rearrangement joins TRBV29-1 to TRBJ2-7; possibly TRBD1 for D (5 bases). CDR3 length equals 14 residues. Trimming took 4 bases from V and 4 from J, leaving 17 bases between them. In germline, CDR1 is SQVTM, CDR2 ANQGSEA.

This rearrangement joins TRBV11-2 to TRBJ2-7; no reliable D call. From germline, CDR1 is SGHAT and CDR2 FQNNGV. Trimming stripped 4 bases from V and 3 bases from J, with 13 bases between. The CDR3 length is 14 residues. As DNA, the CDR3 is TGTGCCAGCAGCTGGACCCAAATAAACTACGAGCAGTACTTC. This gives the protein CASSWTQINYEQYF.

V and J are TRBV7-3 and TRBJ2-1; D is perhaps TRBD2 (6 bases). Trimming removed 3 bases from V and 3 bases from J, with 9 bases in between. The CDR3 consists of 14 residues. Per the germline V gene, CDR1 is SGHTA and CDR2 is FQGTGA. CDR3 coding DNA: TGTGCCAGCAGCTTGGAGGGTGGCTACAATGAGCAGTTCTTC. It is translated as CASSLEGGYNEQFF.

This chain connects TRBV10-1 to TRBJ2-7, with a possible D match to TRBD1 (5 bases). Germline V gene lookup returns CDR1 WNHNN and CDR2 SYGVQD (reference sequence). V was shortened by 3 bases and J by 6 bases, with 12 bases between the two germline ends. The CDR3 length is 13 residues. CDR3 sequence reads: CASSDQGVSEQYF. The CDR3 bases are TGCGCCAGCAGTGACCAAGGGGTTTCCGAGCAGTACTTC.

This chain's CDR3 is CASSYSGGYSNQPQHF. CDR3 sequence (DNA): TGTGCCAGCAGTTACTCAGGGGGGTATAGCAATCAGCCCCAGCATTTT. V is TRBV6-6 and J is TRBJ1-5; weak D call: TRBD1 (6 bases). The CDR3 has 16 residues. V lost 0 bases to trimming and J lost 0 bases, with 9 bases between them. Germline V CDR1 and CDR2: MNHNY, SVGAGI (reference sequence).

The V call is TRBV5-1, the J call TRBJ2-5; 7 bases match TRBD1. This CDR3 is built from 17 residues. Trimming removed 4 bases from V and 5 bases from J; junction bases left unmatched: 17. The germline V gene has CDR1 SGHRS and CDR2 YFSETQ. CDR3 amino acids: CASSPGTVQGRGETQYF. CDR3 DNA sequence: TGCGCCAGCAGCCCGGGGACAGTCCAGGGTCGAGGGGAGACCCAGTACTTC.

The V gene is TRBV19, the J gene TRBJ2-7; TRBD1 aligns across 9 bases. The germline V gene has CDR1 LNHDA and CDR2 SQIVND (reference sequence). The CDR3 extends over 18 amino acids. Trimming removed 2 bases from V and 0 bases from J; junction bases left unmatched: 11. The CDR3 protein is CASSIKHSGTGFSYEQYF. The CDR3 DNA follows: TGTGCCAGTAGTATAAAACATTCCGGGACAGGGTTCTCCTACGAGCAGTACTTC.

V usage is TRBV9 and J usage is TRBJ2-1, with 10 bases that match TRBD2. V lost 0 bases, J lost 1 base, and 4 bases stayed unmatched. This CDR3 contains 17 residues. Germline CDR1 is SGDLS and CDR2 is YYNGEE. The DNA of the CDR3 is TGTGCCAGCAGCGTAGGGCTACTAGCGGGGTCCTACAATGAGCAGTTCTTC. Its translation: CASSVGLLAGSYNEQFF. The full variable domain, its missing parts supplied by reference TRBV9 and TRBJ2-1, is DSGVTQTPKHLITATGQRVTLRCSPRSGDLSVYWYQQSLDQGLQFLIQYYNGEERAKGNILERFSAQQFPDLHSELNLSSLELGDSALYFCASSVGLLAGSYNEQFFGPGTRLTVL.

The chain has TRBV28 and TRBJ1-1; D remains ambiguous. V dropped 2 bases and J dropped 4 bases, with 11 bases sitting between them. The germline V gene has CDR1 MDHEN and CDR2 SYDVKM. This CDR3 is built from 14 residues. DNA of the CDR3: TGTGCCAGCAGTTTAACAGAGGGTGGCACTGAAGCTTTCTTT. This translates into CASSLTEGGTEAFF. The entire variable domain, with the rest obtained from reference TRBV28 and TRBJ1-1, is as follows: DVKVTQSSRYLVKRTGEKVFLECVQDMDHENMFWYRQDPGLGLRLIYFSYDVKMKEKGDIPEGYSVSREKKERFSLILESASTNQTSMYLCASSLTEGGTEAFFGQGTRLTVV.

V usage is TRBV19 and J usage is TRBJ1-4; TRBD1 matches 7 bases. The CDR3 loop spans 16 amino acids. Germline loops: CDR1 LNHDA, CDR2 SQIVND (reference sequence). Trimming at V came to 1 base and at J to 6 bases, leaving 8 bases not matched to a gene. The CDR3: CASSIGAGQNHEKLFF. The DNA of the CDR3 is TGTGCCAGTAGTATAGGGGCGGGACAGAACCATGAAAAACTGTTTTTT.

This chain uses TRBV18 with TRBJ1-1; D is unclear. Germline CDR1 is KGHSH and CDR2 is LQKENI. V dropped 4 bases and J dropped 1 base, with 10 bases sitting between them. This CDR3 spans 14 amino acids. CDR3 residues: CASSQRTGNTEAFF. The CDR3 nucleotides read TGTGCCAGCTCACAACGGACCGGGAACACTGAAGCTTTCTTT.

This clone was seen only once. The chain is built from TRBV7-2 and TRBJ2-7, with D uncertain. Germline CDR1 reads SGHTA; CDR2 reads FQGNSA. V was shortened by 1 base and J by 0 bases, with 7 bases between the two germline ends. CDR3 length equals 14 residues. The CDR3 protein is CASSLDSSSYEQYF. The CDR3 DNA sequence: TGTGCCAGCAGCTTAGACTCGAGCTCCTACGAGCAGTACTTC.

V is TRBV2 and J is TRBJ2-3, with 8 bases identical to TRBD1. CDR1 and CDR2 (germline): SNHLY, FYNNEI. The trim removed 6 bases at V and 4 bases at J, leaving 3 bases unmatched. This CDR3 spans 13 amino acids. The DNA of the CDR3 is TGTGCCAGCAGGCCGACAGGGGCAGATACGCAGTATTTT. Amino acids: CASRPTGADTQYF.

This CDR3 is CASSEQHATNEKLFF. Here the CDR3 DNA reads TGTGCCAGCAGTGAACAGCACGCAACTAATGAAAAACTGTTTTTT. J is TRBJ1-4 and V is TRBV6-1, with unresolved D. The CDR3 runs 15 residues. Germline lookup yields CDR1 MNHNS and CDR2 SASEGT. V dropped 2 bases and J dropped 0 bases, with 7 bases sitting between them.

The CDR3 spells CATSRGLAGDYEQYF. CDR3 nucleotide sequence: TGTGCCACCAGCAGAGGCCTAGCGGGGGACTACGAGCAGTACTTC. The V and J genes are TRBV15 and TRBJ2-7; 10 positions match TRBD2. The CDR3 has 15 residues. Germline CDR1 reads LNHNV; CDR2 reads YYDKDF (reference sequence). Unmatched junction bases numbered 3, after V lost 1 base and J lost 3 bases.

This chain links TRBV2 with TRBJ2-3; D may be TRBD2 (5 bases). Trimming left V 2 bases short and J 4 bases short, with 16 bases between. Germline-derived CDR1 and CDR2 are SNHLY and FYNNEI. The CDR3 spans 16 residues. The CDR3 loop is CASSELPGTRSDTQYF. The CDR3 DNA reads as TGTGCCAGCAGTGAATTGCCGGGCACTAGGTCAGATACGCAGTATTTT.

CDR3 residues: CASSLVGTTSTDTQYF. The CDR3 bases are TGTGCCAGCAGCTTGGTAGGGACAACTAGCACAGATACGCAGTATTTT. This rearrangement joins TRBV5-8 to TRBJ2-3; possibly TRBD1 for D (6 bases). V was trimmed by 0 bases and J by 0 bases, leaving 11 bases between them. The CDR3 covers 16 residues. Germline assignment: CDR1 SGHTS and CDR2 YDEGEE.

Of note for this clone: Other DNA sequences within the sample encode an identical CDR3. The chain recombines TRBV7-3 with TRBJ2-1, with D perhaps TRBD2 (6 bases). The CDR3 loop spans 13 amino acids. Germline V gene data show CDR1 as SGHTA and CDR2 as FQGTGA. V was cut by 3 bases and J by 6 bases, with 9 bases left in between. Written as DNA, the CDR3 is TGTGCCAGCAGCTTTAGCGGATCCAATGAGCAGTTCTTC. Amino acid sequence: CASSFSGSNEQFF.

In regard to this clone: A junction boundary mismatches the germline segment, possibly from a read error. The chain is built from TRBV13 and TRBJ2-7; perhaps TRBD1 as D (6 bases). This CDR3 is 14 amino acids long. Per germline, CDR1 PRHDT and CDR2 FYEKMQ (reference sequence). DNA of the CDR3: TGCGCCAGCAGCCAAGAGACAGGATCCTACGAGCAGTACTTC. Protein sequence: CASSQETGSYEQYF.

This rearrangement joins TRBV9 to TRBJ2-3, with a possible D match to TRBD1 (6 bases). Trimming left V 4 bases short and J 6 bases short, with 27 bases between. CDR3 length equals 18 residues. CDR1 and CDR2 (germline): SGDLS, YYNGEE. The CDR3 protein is CASSREDKTGTPDDTQYF. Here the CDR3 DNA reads TGTGCCAGCAGCCGCGAAGATAAAACCGGGACACCAGACGATACGCAGTATTTT.

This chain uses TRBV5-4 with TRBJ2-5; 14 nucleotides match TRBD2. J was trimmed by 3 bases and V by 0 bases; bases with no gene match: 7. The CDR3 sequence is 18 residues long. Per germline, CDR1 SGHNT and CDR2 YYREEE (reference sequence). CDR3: CASSLGLAGGVGKETQYF. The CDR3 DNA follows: TGTGCCAGCAGCTTGGGACTAGCGGGAGGGGTCGGAAAAGAGACCCAGTACTTC.